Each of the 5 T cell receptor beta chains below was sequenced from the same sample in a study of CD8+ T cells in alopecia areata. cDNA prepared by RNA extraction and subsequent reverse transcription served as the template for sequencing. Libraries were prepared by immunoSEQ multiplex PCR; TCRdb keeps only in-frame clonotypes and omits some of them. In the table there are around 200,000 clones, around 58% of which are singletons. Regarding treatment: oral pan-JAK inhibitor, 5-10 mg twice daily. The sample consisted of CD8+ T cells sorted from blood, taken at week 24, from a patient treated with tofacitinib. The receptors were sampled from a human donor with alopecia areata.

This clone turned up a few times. This CDR3 is CASSQGPGQGNEQFF. In nucleotides, the CDR3 is TGTGCCAGCAGCCAAGGGCCGGGACAGGGCAATGAGCAGTTCTTC. The V and J genes are TRBV4-2 and TRBJ2-1; TRBD1 aligns across 9 bases. The CDR3 sequence is 15 residues long. The trim removed 1 base at V and 6 bases at J, leaving 4 bases unmatched. Germline CDR1 is LGHNA and CDR2 is YNFKEQ.

CDR3 DNA: TGCAGTGGGGGGCGGGACACTGAAGCTTTCTTT. It specifies CSGGRDTEAFF. The V call is TRBV20-1, the J call TRBJ1-1; possibly TRBD1 for D (6 bases). Trimming removed 7 bases at V and 3 bases at J, with 9 bases between. This CDR3 comprises 11 residues. Germline V gives CDR1 DFQATT, CDR2 SNEGSKA (reference sequence).

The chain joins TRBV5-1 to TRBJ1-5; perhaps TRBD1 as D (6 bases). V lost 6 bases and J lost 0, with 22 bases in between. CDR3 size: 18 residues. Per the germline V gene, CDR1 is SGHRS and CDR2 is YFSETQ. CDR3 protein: CASNTTGISTYSNQPQHF. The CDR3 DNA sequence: TGCGCCAGCAACACTACAGGGATATCGACTTATAGCAATCAGCCCCAGCATTTT.

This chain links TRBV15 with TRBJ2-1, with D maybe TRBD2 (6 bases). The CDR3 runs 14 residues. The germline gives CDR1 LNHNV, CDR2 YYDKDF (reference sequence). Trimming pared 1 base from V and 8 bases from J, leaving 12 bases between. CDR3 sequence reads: CATSRGGLIHEQFF. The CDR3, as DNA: TGTGCCACCAGCAGAGGGGGACTCATCCATGAGCAGTTCTTC.

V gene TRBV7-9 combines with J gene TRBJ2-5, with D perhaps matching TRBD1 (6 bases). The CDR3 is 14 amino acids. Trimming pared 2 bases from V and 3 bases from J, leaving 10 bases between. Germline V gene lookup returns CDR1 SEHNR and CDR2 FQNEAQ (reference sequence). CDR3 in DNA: TGTGCCAGCAGCTTAAAACAGGGAGAAGAGACCCAGTACTTC. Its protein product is CASSLKQGEETQYF.